This T cell receptor beta chain was retrieved from a study of CD8+ T cells in alopecia areata. Study outcomes and limitations: Scalp specimens additionally yield sequences from normal skin's resident alphabeta T cells.

Sequencing templates came from extracted RNA that was reverse transcribed into cDNA. Here immunoSEQ multiplex PCR was the method, and the copy in TCRdb shows in-frame clones only, minus some. The table includes roughly 200,000 clones, 45% to 70% detected once. This clone has just a few counts. Its antigen is undetermined. Trimming shortened V by 0 bases and J by 4 bases, and 20 bases separated the two germline ends. The CDR3 has 18 amino acids. Germline V gives CDR1 MNHEY, CDR2 SMNVEV (reference sequence). The TCR was taken from a human donor in good health. The sequenced material came from CD8+ T cells sorted from blood. The genes are TRBV27 and TRBJ2-3; no reliable D call. The DNA of the CDR3 is TGTGCCAGCAGTTTATCGATAACAGAGCAGCCTCCATCAGATACGCAGTATTTT. Protein: CASSLSITEQPPSDTQYF.